A single T cell receptor beta chain is shown here with its context. Its antigen is still unknown. Per-nucleotide qualities are absent, and no much larger clonotype sits a single base away. The entry originates in a study of blood T cell repertoires in COVID-19 (dated by TCRdb to 2018 to 2021). For context, the study as a whole: Collaborator samples came from the United States, Italy and Spain and covered acute and convalescent phases of COVID-19. The prospective study material was composed of cDNA or gDNA derived from T cells, B-cell-depleted T cells, or PBMCs. Subjects who had been exposed to COVID-19, were actively infected with it, or had recovered from it provided the deeply sampled blood TCRbeta repertoires that made up the dataset. The repertoires were made available in a free public database intended to serve as a resource for research on the immune response to SARS-CoV-2. Samples came from the ongoing ImmuneRACE study (first 160 participants) plus 1,254 subjects from 6 global collaborators. A de-identified subject ID, COVID-19 status, age in years and sex were almost always included in the sample metadata. Where HLA class I and class II types were available, the types were taken from metadata supplied by the sample provider, not from assay-based typing. Beyond this particular receptor, the publication reports: The amount of clinical and demographic metadata varied by source and participant and was provided uncurated.

Each collaborating institution followed its own protocols to collect whole blood in K2EDTA tubes. For TCRbeta analysis, collaborators shipped samples in one of three forms: frozen whole blood, isolated PBMCs, or DNA extracted from either of those sample types. TCRbeta CDR3 regions were amplified from genomic DNA using the immunoSEQ Assay, a bias-controlled multiplex PCR. The authors processed their data as follows. Nucleated cell counts per sample were estimated from amplification of reference gene primers within the assay. To quantify the absolute abundance of each unique TCRbeta CDR3 rearrangement, sequence reads were collapsed and filtered. Productive Simpson clonality was computed per sample as the square root of Simpson's diversity index over productive rearrangements. TCRdb limited this immuneACCESS table to in-frame rearrangements with V and J called. A share of clones is missing; checked studies link under half to unresolved V genes, and the rest is unexplained. The V and J calls and clone size are taken from that table; D and trimming were inferred from the DNA. The sample table shows over 90,000 clones, and approximately 84% are seen once. In total, the top ten clones hold around 13% of the sample.

The receptor comes from a human donor in a cohort sampled during active COVID-19. The sequencing sample was made of peripheral blood.

CDR3 sequence: CASSTRTGSEKLFF. The sequence in DNA is TGTGCCAGTAGTACCCGGACGGGGAGTGAAAAACTGTTTTTT. The V and J genes are TRBV19 and TRBJ1-4; too little of a D gene remains to name it. As encoded in the germline V gene (reference sequence), CDR1 is LNHDA while CDR2 is SQIVND. The trim is 4 bases for V and 7 bases for J, with a gap of 13 bases between the germline ends. There are 14 amino acids in the CDR3, from cysteine to phenylalanine inclusive. Of all the DNA, just the CDR3 is kept, 42 bases in frame from base 1.